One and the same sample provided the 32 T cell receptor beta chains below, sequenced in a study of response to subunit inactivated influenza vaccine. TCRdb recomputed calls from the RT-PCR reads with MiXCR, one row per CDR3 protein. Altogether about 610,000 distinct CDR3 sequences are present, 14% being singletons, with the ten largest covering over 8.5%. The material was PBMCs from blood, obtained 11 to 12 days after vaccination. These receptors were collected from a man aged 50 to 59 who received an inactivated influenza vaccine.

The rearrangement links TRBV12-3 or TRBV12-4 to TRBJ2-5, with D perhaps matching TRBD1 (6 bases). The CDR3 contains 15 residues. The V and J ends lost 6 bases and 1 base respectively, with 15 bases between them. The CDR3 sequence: CASRRTALTQETQYF. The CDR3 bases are TGTGCCAGCAGAAGGACAGCTCTGACCCAAGAGACCCAGTACTTC.

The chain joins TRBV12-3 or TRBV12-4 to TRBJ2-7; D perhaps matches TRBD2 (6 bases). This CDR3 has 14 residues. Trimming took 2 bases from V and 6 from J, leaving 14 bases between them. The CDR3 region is CASSLFFPGGEQYF. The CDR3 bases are TGTGCCAGCAGTTTATTCTTCCCCGGGGGCGAGCAGTACTTC.

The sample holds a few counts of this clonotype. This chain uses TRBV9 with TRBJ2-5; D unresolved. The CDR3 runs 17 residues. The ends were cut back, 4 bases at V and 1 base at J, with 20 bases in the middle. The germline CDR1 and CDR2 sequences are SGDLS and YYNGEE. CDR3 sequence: CASSLHGPDGLQETQYF. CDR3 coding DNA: TGTGCCAGCAGCCTCCACGGCCCGGACGGTCTCCAAGAGACCCAGTACTTC.

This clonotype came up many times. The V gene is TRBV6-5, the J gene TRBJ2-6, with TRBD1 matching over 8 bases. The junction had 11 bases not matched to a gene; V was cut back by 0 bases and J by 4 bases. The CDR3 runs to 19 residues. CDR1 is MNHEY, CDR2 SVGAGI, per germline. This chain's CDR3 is CASSYSFRQGITGANVLTF. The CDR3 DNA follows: TGTGCCAGCAGTTACTCGTTCAGACAGGGGATTACGGGGGCCAACGTCCTGACTTTC.

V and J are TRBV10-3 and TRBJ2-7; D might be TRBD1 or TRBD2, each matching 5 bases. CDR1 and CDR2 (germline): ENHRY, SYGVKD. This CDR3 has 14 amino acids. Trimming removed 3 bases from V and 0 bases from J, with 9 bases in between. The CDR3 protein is CAISDRDLSYEQYF. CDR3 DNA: TGTGCCATCAGTGACCGGGACCTCTCCTACGAGCAGTACTTC.

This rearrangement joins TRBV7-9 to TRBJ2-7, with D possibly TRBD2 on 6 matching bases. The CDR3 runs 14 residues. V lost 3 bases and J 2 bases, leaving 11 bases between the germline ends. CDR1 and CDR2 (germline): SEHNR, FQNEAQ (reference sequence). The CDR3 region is CASSFLATTYEQYF. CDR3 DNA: TGTGCCAGCAGCTTCCTAGCGACCACCTACGAGCAGTACTTC. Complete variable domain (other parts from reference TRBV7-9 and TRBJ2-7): DTGVSQNPRHKITKRGQNVTFRCDPISEHNRLYWYRQTLGQGPEFLTYFQNEAQLEKSRLLSDRFSAERPKGSFSTLEIQRTEQGDSAMYLCASSFLATTYEQYFGPGTRLTVT.

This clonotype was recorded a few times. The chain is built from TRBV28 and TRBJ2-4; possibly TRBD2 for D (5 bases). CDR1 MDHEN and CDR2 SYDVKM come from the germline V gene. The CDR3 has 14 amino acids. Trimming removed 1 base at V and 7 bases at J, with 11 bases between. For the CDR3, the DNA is TGTGCCAGCAGTTTATCGGAACCGGGGAACATTCAGTACTTC. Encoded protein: CASSLSEPGNIQYF.

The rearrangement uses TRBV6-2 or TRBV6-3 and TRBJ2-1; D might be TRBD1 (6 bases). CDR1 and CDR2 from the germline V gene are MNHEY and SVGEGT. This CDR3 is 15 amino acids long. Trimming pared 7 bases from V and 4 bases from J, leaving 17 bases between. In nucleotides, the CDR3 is TGTGCCAGCAATCAGGGGTTAAGCCCTTACAATGAGCAGTTCTTC. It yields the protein CASNQGLSPYNEQFF.

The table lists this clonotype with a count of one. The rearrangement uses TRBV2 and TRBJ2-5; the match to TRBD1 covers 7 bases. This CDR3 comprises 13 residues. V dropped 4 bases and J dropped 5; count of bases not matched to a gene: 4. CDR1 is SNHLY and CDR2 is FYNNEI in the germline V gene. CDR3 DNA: TGTGCCAGCAGTGGAGACAGGGTCGAGACCCAGTACTTC. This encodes CASSGDRVETQYF.

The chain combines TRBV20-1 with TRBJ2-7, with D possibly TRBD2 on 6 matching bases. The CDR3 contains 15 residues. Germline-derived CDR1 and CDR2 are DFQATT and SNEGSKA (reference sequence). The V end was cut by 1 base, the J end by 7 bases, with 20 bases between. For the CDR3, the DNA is TGCAGTGCTAGAGTTGCCGGGAGATTCTCTAGTGAGCAGTACTTC. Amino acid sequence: CSARVAGRFSSEQYF.

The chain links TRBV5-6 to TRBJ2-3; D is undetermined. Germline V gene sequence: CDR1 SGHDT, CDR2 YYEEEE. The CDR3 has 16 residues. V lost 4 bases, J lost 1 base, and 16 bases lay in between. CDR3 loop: CASSIMVTTRTDTQYF. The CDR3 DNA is TGTGCCAGCAGCATCATGGTCACTACACGCACAGATACGCAGTATTTT.

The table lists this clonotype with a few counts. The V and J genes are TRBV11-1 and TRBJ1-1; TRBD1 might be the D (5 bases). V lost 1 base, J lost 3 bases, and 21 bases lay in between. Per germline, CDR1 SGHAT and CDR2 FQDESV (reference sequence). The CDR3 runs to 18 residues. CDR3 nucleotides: TGTGCCAGCAGCTTAGGACCTGTCGGGAGGGGCGCGGACACTGAAGCTTTCTTT. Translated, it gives CASSLGPVGRGADTEAFF.

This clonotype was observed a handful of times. The CDR3 sequence: CASSEALTPVAKNIQYF. CDR3 coding DNA: TGTGCCAGCAGTGAAGCGCTAACACCGGTAGCCAAAAACATTCAGTACTTC. The chain couples TRBV2 to TRBJ2-4; D remains unclear. Germline assignment: CDR1 SNHLY and CDR2 FYNNEI. CDR3 size: 17 residues. V dropped 0 bases and J dropped 0 bases, with 12 bases sitting between them.

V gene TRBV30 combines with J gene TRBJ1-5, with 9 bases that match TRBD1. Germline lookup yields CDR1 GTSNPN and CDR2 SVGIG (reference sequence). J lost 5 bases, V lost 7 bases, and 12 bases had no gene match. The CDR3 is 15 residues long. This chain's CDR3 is CASAVPGQGYQPQHF. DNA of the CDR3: TGTGCCTCCGCGGTCCCGGGACAGGGATATCAGCCCCAGCATTTT. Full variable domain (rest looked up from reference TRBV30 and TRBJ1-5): SQTIHQWPATLVQPVGSPLSLECTVEGTSNPNLYWYRQAAGRGLQLLFYSVGIGQISSEVPQNLSASRPQDRQFILSSKKLLLSDSGFYLCASAVPGQGYQPQHFGDGTRLSIL.

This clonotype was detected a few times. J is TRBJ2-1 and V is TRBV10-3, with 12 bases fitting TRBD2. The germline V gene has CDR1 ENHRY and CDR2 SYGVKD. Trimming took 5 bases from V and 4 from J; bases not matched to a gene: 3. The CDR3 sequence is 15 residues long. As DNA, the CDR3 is TGTGCCATCAGTAGTCTAGCGGGGGGGTACAATGAGCAGTTCTTC. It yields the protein CAISSLAGGYNEQFF.

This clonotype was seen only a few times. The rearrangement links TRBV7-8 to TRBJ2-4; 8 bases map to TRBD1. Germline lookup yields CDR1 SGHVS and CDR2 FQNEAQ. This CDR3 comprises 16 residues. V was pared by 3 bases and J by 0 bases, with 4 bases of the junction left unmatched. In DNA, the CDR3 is TGTGCCAGCAGCTTGTCGACAGGGGTAGCCAAAAACATTCAGTACTTC. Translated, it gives CASSLSTGVAKNIQYF.

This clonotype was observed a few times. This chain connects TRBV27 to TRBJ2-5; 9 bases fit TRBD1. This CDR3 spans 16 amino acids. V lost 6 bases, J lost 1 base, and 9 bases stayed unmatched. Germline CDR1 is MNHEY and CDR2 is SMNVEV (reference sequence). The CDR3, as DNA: TGTGCCAGCAGCCGGGACAGGGTTATGGGCCAAGAGACCCAGTACTTC. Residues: CASSRDRVMGQETQYF.

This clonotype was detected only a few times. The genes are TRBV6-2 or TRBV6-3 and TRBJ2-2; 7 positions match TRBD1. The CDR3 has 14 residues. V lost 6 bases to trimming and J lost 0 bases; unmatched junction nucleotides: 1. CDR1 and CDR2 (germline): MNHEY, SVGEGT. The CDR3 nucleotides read TGTGCCAGCAGACAGGGGACGAACACCGGGGAGCTGTTTTTT. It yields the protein CASRQGTNTGELFF.

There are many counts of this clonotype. The CDR3 region is CASSRAGVSYNEQFF. The CDR3 DNA is TGCGCCAGCAGCAGAGCGGGAGTCTCCTACAATGAGCAGTTCTTC. This chain uses TRBV5-1 with TRBJ2-1, with TRBD2 matching over 8 bases. The CDR3 is made up of 15 amino acids. The V and J ends lost 4 bases and 0 bases, in that order; junction bases with no gene match: 3. Germline CDR1 is SGHRS and CDR2 is YFSETQ.

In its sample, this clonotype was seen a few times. The CDR3 DNA follows: TGTGCCAGCAGCCACCAACAGGGTGCGGGCATTCAGTACTTC. Amino acids: CASSHQQGAGIQYF. This chain uses TRBV7-2 with TRBJ2-4, with D possibly being TRBD1 (6 bases). The germline gives CDR1 SGHTA, CDR2 FQGNSA. The CDR3 spans 14 residues. The germline V and J ends were trimmed by 5 bases and 9 bases, with 17 bases remaining between them.

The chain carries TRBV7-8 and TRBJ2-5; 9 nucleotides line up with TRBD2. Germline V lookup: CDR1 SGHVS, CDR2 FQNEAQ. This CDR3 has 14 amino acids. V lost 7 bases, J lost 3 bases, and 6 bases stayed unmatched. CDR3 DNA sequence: TGTGCCAGCATCCCGCGGGAGGGAAAAGAGACCCAGTACTTC. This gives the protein CASIPREGKETQYF.

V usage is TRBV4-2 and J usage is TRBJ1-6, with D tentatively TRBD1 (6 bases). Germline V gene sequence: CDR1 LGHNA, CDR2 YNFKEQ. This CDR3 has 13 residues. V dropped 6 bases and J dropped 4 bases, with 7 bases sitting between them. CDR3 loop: CASSGQYNSPLHF. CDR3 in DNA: TGTGCCAGCAGTGGACAGTATAATTCACCCCTCCACTTT.

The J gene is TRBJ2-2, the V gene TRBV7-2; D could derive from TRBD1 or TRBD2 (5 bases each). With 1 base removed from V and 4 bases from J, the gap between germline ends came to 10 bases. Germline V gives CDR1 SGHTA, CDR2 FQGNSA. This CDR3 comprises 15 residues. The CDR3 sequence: CASSLVVRGTGELFF. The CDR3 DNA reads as TGTGCCAGCAGCTTAGTTGTGAGGGGCACCGGGGAGCTGTTTTTT. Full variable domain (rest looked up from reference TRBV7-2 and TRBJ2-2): GAGVSQSPSNKVTEKGKDVELRCDPISGHTALYWYRQSLGQGLEFLIYFQGNSAPDKSGLPSDRFSAERTGGSVSTLTIQRTQQEDSAVYLCASSLVVRGTGELFFGEGSRLTVL.

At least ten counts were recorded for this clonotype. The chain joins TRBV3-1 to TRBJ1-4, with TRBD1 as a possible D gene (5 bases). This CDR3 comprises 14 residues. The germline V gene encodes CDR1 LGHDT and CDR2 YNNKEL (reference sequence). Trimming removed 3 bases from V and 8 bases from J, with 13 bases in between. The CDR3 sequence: CASSHFREGEKLFF. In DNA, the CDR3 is TGTGCCAGCAGCCACTTCCGGGAGGGGGAAAAACTGTTTTTT.

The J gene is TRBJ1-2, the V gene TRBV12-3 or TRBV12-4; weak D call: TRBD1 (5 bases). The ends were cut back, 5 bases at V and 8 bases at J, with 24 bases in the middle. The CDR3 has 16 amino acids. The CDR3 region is CASSPNAGGTLDGYTF. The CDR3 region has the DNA TGTGCCAGCAGTCCCAACGCGGGGGGAACCCTGGACGGCTACACCTTC.

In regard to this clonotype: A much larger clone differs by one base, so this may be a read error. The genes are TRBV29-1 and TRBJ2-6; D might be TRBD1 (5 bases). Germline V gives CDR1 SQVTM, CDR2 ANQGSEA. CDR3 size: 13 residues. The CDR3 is CSVMFSGANDLTF. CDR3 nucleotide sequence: TGCAGCGTCATGTTCTCTGGGGCCAACGACCTGACTTTC. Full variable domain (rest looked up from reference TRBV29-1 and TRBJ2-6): SAVISQKPSRDICQRGTSLTIQCQVDSQVTMMFWYRQQPGQSLTLIATANQGSEATYESGFVIDKFPISRPNLTFSTLTVSNMSPEDSSIYLCSVMFSGANDLTFGAGSRLTVL.

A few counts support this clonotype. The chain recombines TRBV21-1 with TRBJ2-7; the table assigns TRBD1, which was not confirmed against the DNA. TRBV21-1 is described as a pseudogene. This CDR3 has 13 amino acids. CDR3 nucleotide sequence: TGTGCCAGCAGCACCCGGGACGCCTACGAGCAGTACTTC. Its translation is CASSTRDAYEQYF.

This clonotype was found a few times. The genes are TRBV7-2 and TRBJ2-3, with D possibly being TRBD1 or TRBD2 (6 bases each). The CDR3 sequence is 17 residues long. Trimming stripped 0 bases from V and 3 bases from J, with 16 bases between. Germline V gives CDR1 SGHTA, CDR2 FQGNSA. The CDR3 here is CASSLAMWGALTDTQYF. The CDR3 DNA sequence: TGTGCCAGCAGCTTAGCGATGTGGGGGGCCTTAACAGATACGCAGTATTTT.

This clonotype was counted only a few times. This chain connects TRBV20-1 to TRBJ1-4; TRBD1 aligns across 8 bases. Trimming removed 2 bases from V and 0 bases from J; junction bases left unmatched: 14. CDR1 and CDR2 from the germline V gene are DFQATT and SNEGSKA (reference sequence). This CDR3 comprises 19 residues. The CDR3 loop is CSARKILAGTGATNEKLFF. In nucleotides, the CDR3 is TGCAGTGCTAGAAAGATACTAGCCGGGACAGGAGCAACTAATGAAAAACTGTTTTTT.

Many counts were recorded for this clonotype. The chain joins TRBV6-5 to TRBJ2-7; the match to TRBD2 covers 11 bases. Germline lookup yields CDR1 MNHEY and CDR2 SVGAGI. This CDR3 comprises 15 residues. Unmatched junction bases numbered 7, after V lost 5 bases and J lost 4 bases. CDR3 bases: TGTGCCAGCAGTCTCGGGACTAGCGGATATTACGAGCAGTACTTC. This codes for CASSLGTSGYYEQYF.

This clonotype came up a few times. The CDR3 region has the DNA TGCAGCCCGATAGCGATTGAGCAGTTCTTC. Translation: CSPIAIEQFF. V gene TRBV20-1 combines with J gene TRBJ2-1; D is perhaps TRBD2 (5 bases). CDR1 and CDR2 (germline): DFQATT, SNEGSKA (reference sequence). This CDR3 has 10 residues.

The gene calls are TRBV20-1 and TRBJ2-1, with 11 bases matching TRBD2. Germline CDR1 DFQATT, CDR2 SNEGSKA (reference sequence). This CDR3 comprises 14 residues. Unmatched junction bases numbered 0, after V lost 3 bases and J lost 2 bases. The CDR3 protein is CSASSGRAYNEQFF. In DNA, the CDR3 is TGCAGTGCTAGTAGCGGGAGGGCCTACAATGAGCAGTTCTTC.